In this sample, the clone carrying this T cell receptor beta chain turned up many times. What it binds is not known. These data come from a study of Graves' ophthalmopathy and Graves' hyperthyroidism. Study observations and caveats: With a specificity of 72.22% and a sensitivity of 60% to 71%, the model predicted ophthalmopathy progression. The authors also found most expanded thyroid clonotypes above 0.001 frequency in blood. A roughly 81% specificity and nearly 90% sensitivity were achieved by a 13-signature model that separated ophthalmopathy from stable hyperthyroidism.

Ophthalmopathy in the donors was of moderate-to-severe activity, with CAS ≥3, NOSPECS ≥4 and duration under 3 months. RNA transcripts were the template, and TCR beta CDR3 regions were amplified from them. HTBI primers primed a first-round RT-PCR, and a second-round multiplex PCR followed. TCRdb itself ran the multiplex PCR reads through MiXCR, one entry per CDR3 protein. The sample gives under 350,000 distinct CDR3 sequences, about 17% of which show up once; approximately 13% is in the top ten. The sample was peripheral blood. This TCR derives from an adult man with Graves' ophthalmopathy.

The DNA for the CDR3 is TGCAGTGCTGCCACGCGCCTAGCGGGGGGGGACGAGCAGTACTTC. This translates into CSAATRLAGGDEQYF. The rearrangement uses TRBV20-1 and TRBJ2-7; 12 positions agree with TRBD2. V shed 5 bases and J 5 bases; nucleotides not matched to a gene: 10. Germline-derived CDR1 and CDR2 are DFQATT and SNEGSKA (reference sequence). The CDR3 contains 15 residues.